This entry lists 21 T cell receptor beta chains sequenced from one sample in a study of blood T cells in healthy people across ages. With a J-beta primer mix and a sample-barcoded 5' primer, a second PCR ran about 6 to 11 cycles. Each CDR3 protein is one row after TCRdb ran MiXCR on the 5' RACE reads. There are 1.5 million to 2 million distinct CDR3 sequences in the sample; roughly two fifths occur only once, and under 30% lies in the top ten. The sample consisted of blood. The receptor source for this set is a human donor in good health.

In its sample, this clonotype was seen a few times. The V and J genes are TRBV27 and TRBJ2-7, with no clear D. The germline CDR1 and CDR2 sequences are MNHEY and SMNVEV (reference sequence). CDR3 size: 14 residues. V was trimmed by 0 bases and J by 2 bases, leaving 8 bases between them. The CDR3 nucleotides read TGTGCCAGCAGTTTATCCGACATACCCTACGAGCAGTACTTC. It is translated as CASSLSDIPYEQYF.

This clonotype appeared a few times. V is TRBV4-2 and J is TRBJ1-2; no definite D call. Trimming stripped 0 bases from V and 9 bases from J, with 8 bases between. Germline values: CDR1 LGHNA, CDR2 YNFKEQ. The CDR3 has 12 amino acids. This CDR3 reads CASSQDGRSYTF. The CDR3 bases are TGTGCCAGCAGCCAAGATGGTAGGAGCTACACCTTC.

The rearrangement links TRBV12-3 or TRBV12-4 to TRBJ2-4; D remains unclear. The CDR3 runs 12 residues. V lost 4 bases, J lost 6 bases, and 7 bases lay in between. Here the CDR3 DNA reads TGTGCCAGCAGTTCCATCGGAAACATTCAGTACTTC. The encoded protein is CASSSIGNIQYF.

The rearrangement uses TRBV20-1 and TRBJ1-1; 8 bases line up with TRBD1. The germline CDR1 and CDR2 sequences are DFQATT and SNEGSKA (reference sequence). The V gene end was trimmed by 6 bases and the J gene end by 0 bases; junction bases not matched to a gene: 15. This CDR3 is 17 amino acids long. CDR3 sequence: CSAPSHRGGIMNTEAFF. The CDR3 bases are TGCAGTGCCCCCTCCCACAGGGGGGGTATCATGAACACTGAAGCTTTCTTT.

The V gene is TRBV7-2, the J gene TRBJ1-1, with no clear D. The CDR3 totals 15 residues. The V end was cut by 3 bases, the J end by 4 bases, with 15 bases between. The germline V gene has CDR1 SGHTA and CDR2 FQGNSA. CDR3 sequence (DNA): TGTGCCAGCAGCTTCGGCCCCGGGCGGGGCACTGAAGCTTTCTTT. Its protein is CASSFGPGRGTEAFF.

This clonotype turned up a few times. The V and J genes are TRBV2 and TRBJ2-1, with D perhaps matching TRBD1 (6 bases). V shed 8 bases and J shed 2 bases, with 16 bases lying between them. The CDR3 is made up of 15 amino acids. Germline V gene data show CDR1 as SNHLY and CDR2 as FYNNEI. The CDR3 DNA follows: TGTGCCAGCCATGGACAGCCTATTACCTACAATGAGCAGTTCTTC. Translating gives CASHGQPITYNEQFF.

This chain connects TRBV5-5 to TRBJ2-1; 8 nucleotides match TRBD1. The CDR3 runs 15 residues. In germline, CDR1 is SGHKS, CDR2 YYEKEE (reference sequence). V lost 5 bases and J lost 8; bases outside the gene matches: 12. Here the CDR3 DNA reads TGTGCCAGCAGTCTAGATGGACAGGGTATTGATGAGCAGTTCTTC. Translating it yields CASSLDGQGIDEQFF.

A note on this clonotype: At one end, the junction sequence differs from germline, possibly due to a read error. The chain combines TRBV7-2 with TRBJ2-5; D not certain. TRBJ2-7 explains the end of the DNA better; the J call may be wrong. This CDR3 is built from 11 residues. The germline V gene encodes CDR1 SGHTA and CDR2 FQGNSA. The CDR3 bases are TGTGCCGGCAGCTTAGTAGACGAGCAGTACTTC. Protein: CAGSLVDEQYF.

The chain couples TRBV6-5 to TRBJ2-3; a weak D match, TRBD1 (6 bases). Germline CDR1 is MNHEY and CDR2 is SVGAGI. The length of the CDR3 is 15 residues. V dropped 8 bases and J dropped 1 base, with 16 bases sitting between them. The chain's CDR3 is CASGRGGRGTDTQYF. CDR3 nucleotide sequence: TGTGCCAGCGGCAGGGGTGGCAGAGGCACAGATACGCAGTATTTT.

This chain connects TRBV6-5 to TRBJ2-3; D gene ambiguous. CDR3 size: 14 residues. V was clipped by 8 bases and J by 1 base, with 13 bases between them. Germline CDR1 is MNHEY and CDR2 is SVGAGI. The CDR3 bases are TGTGCCAGCGCCTCCCGGGCTGGCACAGATACGCAGTATTTT. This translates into CASASRAGTDTQYF.

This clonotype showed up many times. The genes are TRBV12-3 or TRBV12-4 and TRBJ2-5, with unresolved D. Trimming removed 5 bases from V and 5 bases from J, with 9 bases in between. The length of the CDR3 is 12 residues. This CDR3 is CASSPTRETQYF. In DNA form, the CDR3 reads TGTGCCAGCAGTCCAACGCGGGAGACCCAGTACTTC.

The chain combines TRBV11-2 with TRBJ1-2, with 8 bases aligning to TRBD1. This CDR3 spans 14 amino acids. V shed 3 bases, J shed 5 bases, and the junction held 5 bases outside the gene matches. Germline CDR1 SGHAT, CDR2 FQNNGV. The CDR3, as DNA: TGTGCCAGCAGCTTCCAGGGGGCTTTTTATGGCTACACCTTC. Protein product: CASSFQGAFYGYTF.

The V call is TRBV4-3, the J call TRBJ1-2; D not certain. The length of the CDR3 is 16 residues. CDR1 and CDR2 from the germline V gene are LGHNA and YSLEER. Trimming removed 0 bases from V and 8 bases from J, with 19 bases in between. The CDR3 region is CASSQEWSSTMGGYTF. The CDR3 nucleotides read TGCGCCAGCAGCCAAGAATGGTCCAGCACTATGGGGGGCTACACCTTC.

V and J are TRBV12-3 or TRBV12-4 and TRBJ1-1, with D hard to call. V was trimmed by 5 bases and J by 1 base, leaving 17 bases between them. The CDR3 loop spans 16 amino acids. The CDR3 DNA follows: TGTGCCAGCAGTCTTGACACCTCCTTAGGGAACACTGAAGCTTTCTTT. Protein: CASSLDTSLGNTEAFF.

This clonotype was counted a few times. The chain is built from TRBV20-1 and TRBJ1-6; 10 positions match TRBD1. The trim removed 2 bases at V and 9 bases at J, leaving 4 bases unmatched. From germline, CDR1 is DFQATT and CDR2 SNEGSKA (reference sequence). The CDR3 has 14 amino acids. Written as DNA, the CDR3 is TGCAGTGCTAGACGGGACAGGGGTTCTTCACCCCTCCACTTT. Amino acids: CSARRDRGSSPLHF.

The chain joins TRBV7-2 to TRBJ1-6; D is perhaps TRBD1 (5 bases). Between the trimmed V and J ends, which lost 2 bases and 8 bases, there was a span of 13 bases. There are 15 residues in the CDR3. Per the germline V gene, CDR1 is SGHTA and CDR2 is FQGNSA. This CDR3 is CASSLLQAEDSPLHF. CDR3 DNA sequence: TGTGCCAGCAGCTTACTACAGGCGGAGGATTCACCCCTCCACTTT.

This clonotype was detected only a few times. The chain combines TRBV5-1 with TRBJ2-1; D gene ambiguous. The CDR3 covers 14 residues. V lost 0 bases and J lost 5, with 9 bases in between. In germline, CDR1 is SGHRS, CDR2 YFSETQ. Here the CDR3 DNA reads TGCGCCAGCAGCTTGGAATTGGGGAACAATGAGCAGTTCTTC. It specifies CASSLELGNNEQFF. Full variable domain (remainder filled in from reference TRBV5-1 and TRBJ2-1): KAGVTQTPRYLIKTRGQQVTLSCSPISGHRSVSWYQQTPGQGLQFLFEYFSETQRNKGNFPGRFSGRQFSNSRSEMNVSTLELGDSALYLCASSLELGNNEQFFGPGTRLTVL.

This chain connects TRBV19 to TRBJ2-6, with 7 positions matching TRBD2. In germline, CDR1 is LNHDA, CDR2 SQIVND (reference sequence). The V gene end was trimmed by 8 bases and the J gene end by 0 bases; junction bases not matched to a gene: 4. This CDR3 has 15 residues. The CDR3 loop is CASREDFSGANVLTF. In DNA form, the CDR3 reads TGTGCCAGTCGGGAGGATTTCTCTGGGGCCAACGTCCTGACTTTC. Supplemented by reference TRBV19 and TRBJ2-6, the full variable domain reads DGGITQSPKYLFRKEGQNVTLSCEQNLNHDAMYWYRQDPGQGLRLIYYSQIVNDFQKGDIAEGYSVSREKKESFPLTVTSAQKNPTAFYLCASREDFSGANVLTFGAGSRLTVL.

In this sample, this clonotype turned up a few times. CDR3 protein: CASGESGGTEAFF. The CDR3, as DNA: TGTGCCAGCGGTGAGTCCGGGGGGACTGAAGCTTTCTTT. The chain is built from TRBV6-2 or TRBV6-3 and TRBJ1-1, with D possibly matching TRBD1 (5 bases). The germline V gene has CDR1 MNHEY and CDR2 SVGEGT. The V end lost 8 bases, the J end lost 5 bases, and 15 bases lay between the germline ends. CDR3 length equals 13 residues.

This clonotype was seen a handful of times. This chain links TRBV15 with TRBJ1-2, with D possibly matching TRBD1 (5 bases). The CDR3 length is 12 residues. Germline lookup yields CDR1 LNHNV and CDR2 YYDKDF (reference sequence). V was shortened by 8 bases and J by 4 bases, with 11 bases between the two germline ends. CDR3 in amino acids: CATSQGVYGYTF. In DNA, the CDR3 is TGTGCCACCTCACAAGGGGTCTATGGCTACACCTTC.

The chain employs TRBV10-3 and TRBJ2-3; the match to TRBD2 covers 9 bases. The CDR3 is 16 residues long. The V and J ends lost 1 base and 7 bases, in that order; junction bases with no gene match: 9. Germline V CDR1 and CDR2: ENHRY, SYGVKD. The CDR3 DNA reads TGTGCCATCAGTGAGTTAGCGGGGGAGAAAATGAATACGCAGTATTTT. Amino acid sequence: CAISELAGEKMNTQYF.